This TCR beta chain is from a study of T cell clonality in common variable immunodeficiency. Study-level results: T cell subpopulation sequencing would be needed to explain CVID clonality. Fewer TCRbeta clones were shared among CVID subjects than controls. TCRbeta clonality was increased in CVID versus healthy controls. Fewer deletions and N-nucleotide insertions were reportedly seen in common variable immunodeficiency TCR beta sequences.

The data were produced by immunoSEQ multiplex PCR, yet TCRdb's version contains in-frame clones alone and is incomplete. The sample shows 30,000 to 40,000 clones, none of them appearing just once. Germline V gene sequence: CDR1 SGHAT, CDR2 FQNNGV. The CDR3 extends over 14 amino acids. Trimming took 1 base from V and 1 from J, leaving 7 bases between them. There are many counts of this clone. The antigen is undetermined. With the read ending 3 residues before the CDR3 end, the germline J gene is used to fill in that end. The rearrangement uses TRBV11-2 and TRBJ2-5; D perhaps matches TRBD1 (6 bases). The clonotype comes from a person aged 18-70 years in good health. Source material: peripheral blood mononuclear cells. CDR3 DNA (partial): TGTGCCAGCAGCTTAGTAGGGGGCCAAGAGACC. Translating gives CASSLVGGQET. The entire CDR3 reads CASSLVGGQETQYF. Full variable domain (rest looked up from reference TRBV11-2 and TRBJ2-5): EAGVAQSPRYKIIEKRQSVAFWCNPISGHATLYWYQQILGQGPKLLIQFQNNGVVDDSQLPKDRFSAERLKGVDSTLKIQPAKLEDSAVYLCASSLVGGQETQYFGPGTRLLVL.